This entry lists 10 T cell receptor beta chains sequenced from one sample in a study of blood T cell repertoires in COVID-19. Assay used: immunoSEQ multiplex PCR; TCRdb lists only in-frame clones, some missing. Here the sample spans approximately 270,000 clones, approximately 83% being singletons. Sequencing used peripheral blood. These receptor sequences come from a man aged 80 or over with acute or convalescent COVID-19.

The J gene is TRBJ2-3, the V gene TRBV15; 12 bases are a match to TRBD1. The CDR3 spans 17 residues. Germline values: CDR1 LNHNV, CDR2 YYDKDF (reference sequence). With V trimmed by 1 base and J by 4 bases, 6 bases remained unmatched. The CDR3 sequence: CATSRGAGTGGADTQYF. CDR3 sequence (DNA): TGTGCCACCAGCAGAGGGGCCGGGACAGGGGGCGCAGATACGCAGTATTTT. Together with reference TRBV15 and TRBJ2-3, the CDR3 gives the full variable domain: DAMVIQNPRYQVTQFGKPVTLSCSQTLNHNVMYWYQQKSSQAPKLLFHYYDKDFNNEADTPDNFQSRRPNTSFCFLDIRSPGLGDTAMYLCATSRGAGTGGADTQYFGPGTRLTVL.

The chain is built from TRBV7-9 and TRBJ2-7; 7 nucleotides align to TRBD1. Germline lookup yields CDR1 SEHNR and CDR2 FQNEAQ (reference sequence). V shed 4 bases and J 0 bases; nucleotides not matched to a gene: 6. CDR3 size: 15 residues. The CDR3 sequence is CASSSTGVPSYEQYF. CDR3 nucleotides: TGTGCCAGCAGCTCAACAGGGGTGCCCTCCTACGAGCAGTACTTC.

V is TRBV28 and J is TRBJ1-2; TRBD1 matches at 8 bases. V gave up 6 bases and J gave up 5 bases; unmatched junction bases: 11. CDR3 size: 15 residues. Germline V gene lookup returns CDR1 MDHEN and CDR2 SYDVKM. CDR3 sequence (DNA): TGTGCCAGCAGGACTACCGGGACAGGTCTATATGGCTACACCTTC. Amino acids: CASRTTGTGLYGYTF.

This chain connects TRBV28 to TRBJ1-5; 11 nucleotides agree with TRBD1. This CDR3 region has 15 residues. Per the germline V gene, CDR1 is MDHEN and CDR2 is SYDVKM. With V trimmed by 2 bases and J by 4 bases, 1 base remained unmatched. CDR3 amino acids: CASSLGQGANQPQHF. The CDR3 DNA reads TGTGCCAGCAGTTTAGGACAGGGGGCAAATCAGCCCCAGCATTTT.

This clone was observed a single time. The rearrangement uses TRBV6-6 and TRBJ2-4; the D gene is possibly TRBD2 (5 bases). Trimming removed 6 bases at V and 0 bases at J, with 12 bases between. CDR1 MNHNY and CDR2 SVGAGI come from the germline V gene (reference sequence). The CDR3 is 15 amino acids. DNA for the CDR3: TGTGCCAGCAGCCCCCTAAGCGGAGCCAAAAACATTCAGTACTTC. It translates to CASSPLSGAKNIQYF.

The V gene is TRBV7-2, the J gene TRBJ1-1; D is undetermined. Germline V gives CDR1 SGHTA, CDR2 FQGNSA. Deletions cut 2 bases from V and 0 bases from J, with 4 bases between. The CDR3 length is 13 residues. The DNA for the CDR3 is TGTGCCAGCAGCTTACCTATGAACACTGAAGCTTTCTTT. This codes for CASSLPMNTEAFF.

CDR3 loop: CASRGGLDRVYGYTF. The CDR3 DNA is TGTGCCAGCAGGGGGGGCTTGGACAGGGTCTATGGCTACACCTTC. This chain joins TRBV2 and TRBJ1-2; TRBD1 aligns across 8 bases. Germline V CDR1 and CDR2: SNHLY, FYNNEI. V gave up 6 bases and J gave up 4 bases; unmatched junction bases: 10. The CDR3 covers 15 residues.

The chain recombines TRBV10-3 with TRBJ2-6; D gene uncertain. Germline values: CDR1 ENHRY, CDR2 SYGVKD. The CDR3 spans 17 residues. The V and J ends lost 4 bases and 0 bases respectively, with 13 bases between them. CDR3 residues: CAISVSSRPSGANVLTF. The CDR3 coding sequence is TGTGCCATCAGTGTAAGTAGCCGGCCCTCTGGGGCCAACGTCCTGACTTTC.

CDR3 nucleotides: TGTGCCAGCAGCCAAGCCCCATCTGGGGCCAACGTCCTGACTTTC. Its protein is CASSQAPSGANVLTF. The V gene is TRBV4-2, the J gene TRBJ2-6; no reliable D call. Germline V lookup: CDR1 LGHNA, CDR2 YNFKEQ. Trimming removed 1 base from V and 1 base from J, with 5 bases in between. CDR3 length: 15 amino acids.

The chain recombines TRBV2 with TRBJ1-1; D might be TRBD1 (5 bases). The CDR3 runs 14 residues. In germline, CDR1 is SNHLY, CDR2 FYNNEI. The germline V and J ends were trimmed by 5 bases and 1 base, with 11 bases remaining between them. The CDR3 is CASSHQGANTEAFF. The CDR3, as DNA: TGTGCCAGCAGTCACCAGGGCGCGAACACTGAAGCTTTCTTT.